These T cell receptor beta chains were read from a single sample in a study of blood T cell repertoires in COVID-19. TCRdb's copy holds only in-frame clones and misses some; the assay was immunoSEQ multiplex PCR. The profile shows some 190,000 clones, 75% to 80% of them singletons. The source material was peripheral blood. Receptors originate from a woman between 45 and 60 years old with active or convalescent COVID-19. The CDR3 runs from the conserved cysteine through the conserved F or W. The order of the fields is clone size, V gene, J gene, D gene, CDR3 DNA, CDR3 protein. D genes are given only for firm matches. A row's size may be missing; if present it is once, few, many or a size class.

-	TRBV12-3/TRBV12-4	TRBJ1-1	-	TGTGCCAGCAGTTTAGCGCCTACAGGGACAGCTTTCTTT	CASSLAPTGTAFF
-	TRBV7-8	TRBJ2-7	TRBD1	TGTGCCAGCAGCGGATCCGGGACAGTGCGTGGGGAGCAGTACTTC	CASSGSGTVRGEQYF
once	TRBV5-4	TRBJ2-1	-	TGTGCCAGCAGCTTGGACCGGGGAAGCTCCTACAATGAGCAGTTCTTC	CASSLDRGSSYNEQFF
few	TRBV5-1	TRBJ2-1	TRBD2	TGCGCCAGCCGCTTTGGACTAGCGGGGGACTACAATGAGCAGTTCTTC	CASRFGLAGDYNEQFF
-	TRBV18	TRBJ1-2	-	TGTGCCAGCTCAAGAACTTGGGAGGATGGCTACACCTTC	CASSRTWEDGYTF
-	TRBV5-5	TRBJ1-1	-	TGTGCCAGCAGCTTGCACTCGGGGAACACTGAAGCTTTCTTT	CASSLHSGNTEAFF
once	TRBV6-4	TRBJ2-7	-	TGTGCCAGCAGCATAGCGGCCTCCTACGAGCAGTACTTC	CASSIAASYEQYF
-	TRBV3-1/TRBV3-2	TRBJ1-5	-	TGTGCCAGCAGCCAAACCCGGGGGGCACAGCCCCAGCATTTT	CASSQTRGAQPQHF
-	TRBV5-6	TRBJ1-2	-	TGTGCCAGCAGCTTGTCCGCAGGAAATGGCTACACCTTC	CASSLSAGNGYTF
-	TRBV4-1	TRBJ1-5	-	TGCGCCAGCAGCCAAGATCCCCGGACTTATAGCAATCAGCCCCAGCATTTT	CASSQDPRTYSNQPQHF
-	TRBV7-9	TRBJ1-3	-	TGTGCCAGCAGCCGACCCGGGGGTACGGGAAACACCATATATTTT	CASSRPGGTGNTIYF
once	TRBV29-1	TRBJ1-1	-	TGCAGCGGCGCAATGGTCTCGAACACTGAAGCTTTCTTT	CSGAMVSNTEAFF
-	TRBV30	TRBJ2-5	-	TGTGCCTGGAGTGTATGGGGTGCGGGGACCCAGTACTTC	CAWSVWGAGTQYF
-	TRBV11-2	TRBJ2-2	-	TGTGCCAGCAGCAGGGGCACCGGGGAGCTGTTTTTT	CASSRGTGELFF
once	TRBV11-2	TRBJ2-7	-	TGTGCCAGCAGCCTCTCTCCCAGCGCCAGCTCCTACGAGCAGTACTTC	CASSLSPSASSYEQYF
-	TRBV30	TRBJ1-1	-	TGTGCCTGGAGTGGAGACACACGTGGTACTGAAGCTTTCTTT	CAWSGDTRGTEAFF
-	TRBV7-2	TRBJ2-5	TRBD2	TGTGCCAGCAGCCCCCTCTCTAGCGGGACGGGGGCCCGAGAGACCCAGTACTTC	CASSPLSSGTGARETQYF
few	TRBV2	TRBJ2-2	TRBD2	TGTGCCAGGAAAGGACTAGCGGGGAACACCGGGGAGCTGTTTTTT	CARKGLAGNTGELFF
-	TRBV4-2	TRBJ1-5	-	TGTGCCAGCAGCCAAGTACCAGGTAGCAATCAGCCCCAGCATTTT	CASSQVPGSNQPQHF
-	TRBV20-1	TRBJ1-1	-	TGCAGTGCTAGTCCTGCTATAAGCGGGGGGCTAAATGAAGCTTTCTTT	CSASPAISGGLNEAFF
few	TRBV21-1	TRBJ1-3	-	TGTGCCAGCAGCCACCTCCGGGACAGAGTCTCTGGAAACACCATATATTTT	CASSHLRDRVSGNTIYF
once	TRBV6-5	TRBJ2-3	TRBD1	TGTGCCAGCAGTTCCAGACAGGGCAAAGATACGCAGTATTTT	CASSSRQGKDTQYF
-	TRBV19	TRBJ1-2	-	TGTGCCAGTACTCCTGTGGGGGGGCTAGTCGGGGACTATGGCTACACCTTC	CASTPVGGLVGDYGYTF
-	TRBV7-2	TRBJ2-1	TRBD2	TGTGCCAGCAGCCCCCGCCAAACTAGCGGGAGTGGTGAGCAGTTCTTC	CASSPRQTSGSGEQFF
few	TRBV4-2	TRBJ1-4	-	TGTGCCAGCAGCCAAGATTTGATCACTGCCCAAAGAGGTGAAAAACTGTTTTTT	CASSQDLITAQRGEKLFF
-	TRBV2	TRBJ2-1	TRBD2	TGTGCCAGCAGTGAAGCGTATCGGCTAGCGGGGGGAGACTCCTACAATGAGCAGTTCTTC	CASSEAYRLAGGDSYNEQFF
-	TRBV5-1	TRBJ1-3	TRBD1	TGCGCCAGCAGCCCGTTACAGGGGACAGGAAACACCATATATTTT	CASSPLQGTGNTIYF
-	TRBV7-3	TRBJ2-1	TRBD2	TGTGCCAGCAGCCCCCGACTAGCGGGGTACAATGAGCAGTTCTTC	CASSPRLAGYNEQFF
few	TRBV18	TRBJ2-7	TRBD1	TGTGCCAGCTCACCACCGGGGACAGGGGGCTACGAGCAGTACTTC	CASSPPGTGGYEQYF
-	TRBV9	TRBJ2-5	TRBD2	TGTGCCAGCAGCGTAGGACTAGCGGGGGGTTCCCAAGAGACCCAGTACTTC	CASSVGLAGGSQETQYF
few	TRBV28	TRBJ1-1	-	TGTGCCAGCACGGGGATGTTCACTGAAGCTTTCTTT	CASTGMFTEAFF
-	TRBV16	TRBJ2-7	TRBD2	TGTGCCAGCAGCCCACGGTCGGGGGGGCTCACCTACGAGCAGTACTTC	CASSPRSGGLTYEQYF
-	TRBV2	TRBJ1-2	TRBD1	TGTGCCAGCAACTTTGGGGGACAGGGGGCGCAAAGGGGTGGCTACACCTTC	CASNFGGQGAQRGGYTF
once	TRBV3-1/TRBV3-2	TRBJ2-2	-	TGTGCCAGCAGCCGGGACACGGAAGGCACCGGGGAGCTGTTTTTT	CASSRDTEGTGELFF
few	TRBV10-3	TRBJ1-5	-	TGTGCCATCAGTTCTCCGGGCAATCAGCCCCAGCATTTT	CAISSPGNQPQHF
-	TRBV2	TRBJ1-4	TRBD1	TGTGCCAGCAGTGGGGGACAGGGGGCTAGAAGAGAAAAACTGTTTTTT	CASSGGQGARREKLFF
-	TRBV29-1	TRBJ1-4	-	TGCAGCGTTGAAGATCGGCAGGGCGAAAAACTGTTTTTT	CSVEDRQGEKLFF
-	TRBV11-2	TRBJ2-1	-	TGTGCCAGCAGCCCTGGAGGGGACGAGCGCATCTTC	CASSPGGDERIF
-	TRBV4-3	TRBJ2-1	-	TGCGCCAGCAGCCAAGATCGAGGGCGAGGTAGGATTGAGCAGTTCTTC	CASSQDRGRGRIEQFF
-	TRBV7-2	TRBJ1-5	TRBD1	TGTGCCAGCAGCCTAGGGACAGATCAGCCCCAGCATTTT	CASSLGTDQPQHF
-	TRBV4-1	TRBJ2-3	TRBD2	TGCGCCAGCAGCCAAGAACCGCCGACTAGCGGGGGGTCTTCGATAGATACGCAGTATTTT	CASSQEPPTSGGSSIDTQYF
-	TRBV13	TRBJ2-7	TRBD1	TGTGCCAGCAGTCAGGGACAGTACAGCTCCTACGAGCAGTACTTC	CASSQGQYSSYEQYF
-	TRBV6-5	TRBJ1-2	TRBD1	TGTGCCAGCAGCCCCATCGGGACAGGGGAGTATGGCTACACCTTC	CASSPIGTGEYGYTF
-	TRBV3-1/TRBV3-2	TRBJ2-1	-	TGTGCCAGCAGCCAAGCGCGTACTTCCTACAATGAGCAGTTCTTC	CASSQARTSYNEQFF
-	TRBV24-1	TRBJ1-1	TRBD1	TGTGCCACCAGAGGCAGGGGGCTGGGTGAAGCTTTCTTT	CATRGRGLGEAFF
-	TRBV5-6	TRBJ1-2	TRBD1	TGTGCCAGCAGCCTTAATCAGGGGGCGGGCTATGGCTACACCTTC	CASSLNQGAGYGYTF
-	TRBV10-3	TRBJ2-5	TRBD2	TGTGCCATTGGGGGGGACGCGGAGACCCAGTACTTC	CAIGGDAETQYF
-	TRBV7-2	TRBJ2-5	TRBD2	TGTGCCAGCAGCCCTCTTAGCGGGAGACCACCAGAGACCCAGTACTTC	CASSPLSGRPPETQYF
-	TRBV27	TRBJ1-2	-	TGTGCCAGCAAGGAGGGCAATTCTAACTATGGCTACACCTTC	CASKEGNSNYGYTF
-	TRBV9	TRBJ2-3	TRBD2	TGTGCCAGCAGCATCGGGACTAGCCCCAGCACAGATACGCAGTATTTT	CASSIGTSPSTDTQYF
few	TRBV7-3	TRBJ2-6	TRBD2	TGTGCCAGCAGCTCTAGGGCGACTAGCGGGAGGGCCGCTGGGGCCAACGTCCTGACTTTC	CASSSRATSGRAAGANVLTF
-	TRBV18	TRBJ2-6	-	TGTGCCAGCTCACCGGCGACAGGTACTCGCTCTGGGGCCAACGTCCTGACTTTC	CASSPATGTRSGANVLTF
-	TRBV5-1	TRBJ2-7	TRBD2	TGCGCCAGCAGCGCCGGCGCTAGCGGGACCTACGAGCAGTACTTC	CASSAGASGTYEQYF
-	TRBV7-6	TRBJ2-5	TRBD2	TGTGCCAGCAGCTCAAATGGGCTAGCGGGGGAGACCCAGTACTTC	CASSSNGLAGETQYF
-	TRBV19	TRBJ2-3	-	TGTGCCAGTAGTTCGGGGGGCAGAATTGGGACAGATACGCAGTATTTT	CASSSGGRIGTDTQYF
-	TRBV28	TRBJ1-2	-	TGTGCCAGCAGGCGTCTAAACGCCTATGGCTACACCTTC	CASRRLNAYGYTF
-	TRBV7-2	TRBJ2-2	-	TGTGCCAGCAGCCCCCCTCCGGGGGCCGGGGAGCTGTTTTTT	CASSPPPGAGELFF
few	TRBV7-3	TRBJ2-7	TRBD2	TGTGCCAGCAGCTCCCCTACTAGCGGGGCTCTCAAGCAGTACTTC	CASSSPTSGALKQYF